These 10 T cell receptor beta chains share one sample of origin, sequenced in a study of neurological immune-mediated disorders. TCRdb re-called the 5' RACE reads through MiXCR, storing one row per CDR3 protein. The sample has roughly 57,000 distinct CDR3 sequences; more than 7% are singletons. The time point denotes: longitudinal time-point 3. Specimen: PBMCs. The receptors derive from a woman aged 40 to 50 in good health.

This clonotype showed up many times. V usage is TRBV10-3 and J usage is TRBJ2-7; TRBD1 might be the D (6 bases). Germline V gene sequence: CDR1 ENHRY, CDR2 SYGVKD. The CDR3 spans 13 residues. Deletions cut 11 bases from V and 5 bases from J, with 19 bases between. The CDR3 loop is CAVFEQGMHEQYF. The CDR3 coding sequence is TGTGCCGTCTTCGAGCAGGGGATGCACGAGCAGTACTTC.

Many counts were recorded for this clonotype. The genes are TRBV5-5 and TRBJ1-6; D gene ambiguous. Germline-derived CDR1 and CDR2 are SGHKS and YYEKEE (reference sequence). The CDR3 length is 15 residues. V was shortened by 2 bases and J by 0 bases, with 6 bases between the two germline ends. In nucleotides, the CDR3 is TGTGCCAGCAGCTTAACAATCTCCTATAATTCACCCCTCCACTTT. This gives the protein CASSLTISYNSPLHF.

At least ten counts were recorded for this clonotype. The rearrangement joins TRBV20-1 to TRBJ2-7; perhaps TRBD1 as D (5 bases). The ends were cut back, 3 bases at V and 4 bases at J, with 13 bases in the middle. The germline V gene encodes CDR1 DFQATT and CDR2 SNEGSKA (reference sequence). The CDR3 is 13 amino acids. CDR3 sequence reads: CSARGQVVYEQYF. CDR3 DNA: TGCAGTGCTAGGGGGCAGGTTGTTTACGAGCAGTACTTC.

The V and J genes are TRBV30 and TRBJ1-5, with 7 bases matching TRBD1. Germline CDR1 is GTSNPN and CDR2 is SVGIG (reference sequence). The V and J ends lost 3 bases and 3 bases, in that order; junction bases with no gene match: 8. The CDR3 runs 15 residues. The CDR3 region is CAWSGQGGLNQPQHF. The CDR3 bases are TGTGCCTGGAGCGGGCAGGGGGGCCTCAATCAGCCCCAGCATTTT. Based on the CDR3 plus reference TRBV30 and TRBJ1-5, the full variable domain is SQTIHQWPATLVQPVGSPLSLECTVEGTSNPNLYWYRQAAGRGLQLLFYSVGIGQISSEVPQNLSASRPQDRQFILSSKKLLLSDSGFYLCAWSGQGGLNQPQHFGDGTRLSIL.

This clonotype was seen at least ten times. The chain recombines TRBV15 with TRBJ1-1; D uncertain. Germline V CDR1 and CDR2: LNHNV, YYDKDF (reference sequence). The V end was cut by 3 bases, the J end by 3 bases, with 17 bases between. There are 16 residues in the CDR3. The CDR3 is CATSRHPRGYHTEAFF. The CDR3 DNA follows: TGTGCCACCAGCAGGCACCCCCGGGGATATCACACTGAAGCTTTCTTT.

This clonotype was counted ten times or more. As DNA, the CDR3 is TGTGCCAGCAGACCCCCCGAGGGCACTGAAGCTTTCTTT. Protein sequence: CASRPPEGTEAFF. The chain is built from TRBV7-2 and TRBJ1-1; D uncertain. Looked up from germline, CDR1 is SGHTA and CDR2 is FQGNSA. V was cut by 6 bases and J by 4 bases, with 12 bases left in between. This CDR3 contains 13 residues.

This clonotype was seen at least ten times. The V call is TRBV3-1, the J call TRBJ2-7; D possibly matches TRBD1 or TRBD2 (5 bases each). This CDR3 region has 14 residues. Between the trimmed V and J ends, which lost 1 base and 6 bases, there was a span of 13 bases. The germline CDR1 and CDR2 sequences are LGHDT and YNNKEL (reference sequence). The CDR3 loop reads CASSQGGLLGEQYF. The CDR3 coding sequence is TGTGCCAGCAGCCAAGGGGGGTTGCTTGGCGAGCAGTACTTC.

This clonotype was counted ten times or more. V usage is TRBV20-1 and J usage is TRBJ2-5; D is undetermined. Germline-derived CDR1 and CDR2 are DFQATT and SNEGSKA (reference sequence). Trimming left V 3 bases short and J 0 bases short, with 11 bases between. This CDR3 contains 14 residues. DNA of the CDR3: TGCAGTGCTAGCGGAGCAGTAAACCAAGAGACCCAGTACTTC. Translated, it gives CSASGAVNQETQYF.

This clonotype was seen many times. CDR3: CASVPGGTGELFF. The CDR3 region has the DNA TGTGCCAGCGTCCCAGGGGGCACCGGGGAGCTGTTTTTT. The chain employs TRBV12-3 or TRBV12-4 and TRBJ2-2; the match to TRBD1 covers 7 bases. This CDR3 has 13 amino acids. V was pared by 8 bases and J by 4 bases, with 4 bases of the junction left unmatched.

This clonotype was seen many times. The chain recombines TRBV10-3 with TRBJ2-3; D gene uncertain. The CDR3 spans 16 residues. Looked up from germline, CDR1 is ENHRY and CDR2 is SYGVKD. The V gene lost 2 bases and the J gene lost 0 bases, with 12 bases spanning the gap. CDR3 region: CAISEKSPTSTDTQYF. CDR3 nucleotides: TGTGCCATCAGTGAGAAGTCACCTACTAGCACAGATACGCAGTATTTT.